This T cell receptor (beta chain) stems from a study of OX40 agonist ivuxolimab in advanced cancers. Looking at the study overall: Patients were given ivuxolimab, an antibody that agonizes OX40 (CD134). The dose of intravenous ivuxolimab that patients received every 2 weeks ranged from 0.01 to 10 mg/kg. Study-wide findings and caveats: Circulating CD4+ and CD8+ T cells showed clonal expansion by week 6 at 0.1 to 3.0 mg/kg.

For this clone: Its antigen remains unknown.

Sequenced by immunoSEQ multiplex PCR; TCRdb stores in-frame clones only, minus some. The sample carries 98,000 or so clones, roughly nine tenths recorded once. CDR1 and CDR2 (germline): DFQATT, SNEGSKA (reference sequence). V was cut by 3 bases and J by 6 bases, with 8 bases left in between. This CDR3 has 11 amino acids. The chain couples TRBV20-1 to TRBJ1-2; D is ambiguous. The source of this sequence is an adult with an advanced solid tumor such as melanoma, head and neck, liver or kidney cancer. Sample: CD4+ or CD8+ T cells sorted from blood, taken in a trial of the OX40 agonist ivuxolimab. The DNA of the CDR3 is TGCAGTGCTAGCCGTGTTGATGGCTACACCTTC. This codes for CSASRVDGYTF.